What follows is one T cell receptor (beta chain) and its context. Its antigen is still unknown. This entry belongs to a study of T cells after yellow fever vaccination. Points from the study as a whole: Overall, a small share of clonotypes was seen in both CD4 and CD8 compartments. Abundant bulk-derived clonotypes could contaminate FACS-sorted repertoires.

TCRdb redid the calling of the 5' RACE reads with MiXCR, one entry per CDR3 protein. The sample consists of more than 350,000 distinct CDR3 sequences, 11% of them appearing once. In germline, CDR1 is KGHSH, CDR2 LQKENI. The CDR3 runs to 14 residues. V was trimmed by 2 bases and J by 2 bases, leaving 7 bases between them. The chain has TRBV18 and TRBJ2-1; D is uncertain. The sequencing used PBMCs, collected on the day of the first yellow fever vaccination. This TCR came from a man in his late teens or twenties who received the YFV17D yellow fever vaccine. CDR3 in amino acids: CASSPNSAYNEQFF. The CDR3 nucleotides are TGTGCCAGCTCACCAAATTCAGCCTACAATGAGCAGTTCTTC.